These 9 T cell receptor beta chains originate from one sample sequenced in a study of cytomegalovirus exposure and HLA in healthy donors. Primers: 60 Vbeta forward and 13 Jbeta reverse. The data were produced by immunoSEQ multiplex PCR, yet TCRdb's version contains in-frame clones alone and is incomplete. The sample carries under 200,000 clones, about two thirds recorded once. Sequenced sample: PBMCs. Receptors were obtained from a woman in her late teens or twenties in good health and CMV-seropositive.

This clone was seen once. The chain's CDR3 is CASSETGQERAFF. Here the CDR3 DNA reads TGTGCCAGCAGTGAAACGGGACAGGAACGAGCTTTCTTT. The chain combines TRBV6-1 with TRBJ1-1; 8 nucleotides agree with TRBD1. CDR1 and CDR2 (germline): MNHNS, SASEGT. V shed 2 bases and J 10 bases; nucleotides not matched to a gene: 6. CDR3 length: 13 amino acids.

The chain uses TRBV5-4 and TRBJ2-1; D perhaps matches TRBD2 (7 bases). V was cut by 4 bases and J by 4 bases, with 18 bases left in between. This CDR3 spans 16 amino acids. The germline V gene encodes CDR1 SGHNT and CDR2 YYREEE (reference sequence). CDR3 sequence (DNA): TGTGCCAGCAGCGGGGCGAAAGGGGGGGAGTACAATGAGCAGTTCTTC. It codes for CASSGAKGGEYNEQFF.

The gene calls are TRBV7-9 and TRBJ2-1; D is perhaps TRBD2 (5 bases). V lost 0 bases and J lost 3, with 6 bases in between. CDR3 size: 14 residues. Germline CDR1 SEHNR, CDR2 FQNEAQ (reference sequence). The CDR3 DNA is TGTGCCAGCAGCTTAGCTAGCGTCTACAATGAGCAGTTCTTC. Its protein product is CASSLASVYNEQFF.

V gene TRBV28 combines with J gene TRBJ2-7; D perhaps matches TRBD2 (6 bases). The germline V gene has CDR1 MDHEN and CDR2 SYDVKM. V was clipped by 4 bases and J by 7 bases, with 17 bases between them. This CDR3 contains 14 residues. The CDR3, as DNA: TGTGCCAGCAGTTCCCCACAGGTCCGGGGGGAGCAGTACTTC. It is translated as CASSSPQVRGEQYF.

This clone was recorded a few times. This sequence joins TRBV11-2 and TRBJ1-4, with 7 nucleotides matching TRBD1. This CDR3 region has 15 residues. Germline trimming cut 2 bases from V and 5 bases from J; bases unmatched to any gene: 5. Germline-derived CDR1 and CDR2 are SGHAT and FQNNGV. The CDR3 loop is CASSLLGQRNEKLFF. CDR3 bases: TGTGCCAGCAGCTTATTGGGACAGAGAAATGAAAAACTGTTTTTT.

The rearrangement joins TRBV7-9 to TRBJ2-7, with a possible D match to TRBD2 (5 bases). Germline values: CDR1 SEHNR, CDR2 FQNEAQ (reference sequence). Trimming cost V 6 bases and J 0 bases, with 21 bases left between them. The CDR3 consists of 17 residues. The CDR3 DNA is TGTGCCAGCAGTAAGATTGACGGAGGACTGAGCTCCTACGAGCAGTACTTC. This encodes CASSKIDGGLSSYEQYF.

The rearrangement uses TRBV18 and TRBJ1-5, with TRBD1 matching 8 bases. From germline, CDR1 is KGHSH and CDR2 LQKENI. J gave up 2 bases and V 6 bases, and 3 bases lay outside the gene matches. The length of the CDR3 is 14 residues. The CDR3 region has the DNA TGTGCCAGCTCCGTGGACAGGGGCAATCAGCCCCAGCATTTT. Its protein product is CASSVDRGNQPQHF.

The chain couples TRBV19 to TRBJ1-1, with D possibly TRBD1 on 5 matching bases. With 1 base removed from V and 0 bases from J, the gap between germline ends came to 12 bases. Per the germline V gene, CDR1 is LNHDA and CDR2 is SQIVND (reference sequence). The CDR3 is made up of 16 amino acids. DNA for the CDR3: TGTGCCAGTAGTATAGGTTTCGGGACTATGAACACTGAAGCTTTCTTT. Translating gives CASSIGFGTMNTEAFF.

This clone was seen once. This chain joins TRBV27 and TRBJ2-7; TRBD1 matches 12 bases. Per germline, CDR1 MNHEY and CDR2 SMNVEV (reference sequence). V lost 4 bases to trimming and J lost 1 base; unmatched junction nucleotides: 2. The CDR3 spans 15 residues. DNA of the CDR3: TGTGCCAGCAGTTGGGGACAGGGGGCGTCCTACGAGCAGTACTTC. As protein: CASSWGQGASYEQYF.